The rows below give T cell receptor beta chains drawn from one sample of a study of blood T cells in healthy people across ages. TCRdb re-analysed the 5' RACE reads in MiXCR, keeping a single row per CDR3 protein. Of 1.5 million to 2 million distinct CDR3 sequences in the sample, about 49% are singletons; the top ten hold less than 2.5%. Sample: blood. The receptors here all came from a woman aged 40 to 50 in good health. The CDR3 runs from the conserved cysteine through the conserved F or W. A D gene is named only where the DNA matches it firmly. Some rows have no size entry. The others give once, few or many, or a class for an expanded clone.

DNA | CDR3 | size | J | D | V
TGTGCCAGCAGCGGATTCAGATCCCCCTATGGCTACACCTTC | CASSGFRSPYGYTF | NA | TRBJ1-2 | NA | TRBV9
TGTGCCACCAGTGCCGGGACAGGGTACGAGCAGTACTTC | CATSAGTGYEQYF | few | TRBJ2-7 | TRBD1 | TRBV24-1
TGTGCCAGCAGAAAAAGAAACAGGGTTGACTCCTACGAGCAGTACTTC | CASRKRNRVDSYEQYF | NA | TRBJ2-7 | NA | TRBV6-5
TGTGCCAGCAGTAAAAGCCCTTTCACCTATGGCTACACCTTC | CASSKSPFTYGYTF | NA | TRBJ1-2 | NA | TRBV28
TGTGCCAGCAGCCAAGACTTTCTTAGCGGTGGTGAGCAGTACTTC | CASSQDFLSGGEQYF | NA | TRBJ2-4 | NA | TRBV4-2
TGTGCCAGCAGTCTTCAGACAGGGGGCAATAGGAATCAGCCCCAGCATTTT | CASSLQTGGNRNQPQHF | once | TRBJ1-5 | TRBD1 | TRBV12-3/TRBV12-4
TGCGCCAGCAGCCAAGACGGGCGGGGCCGCCAAGAGACCCAGTACTTC | CASSQDGRGRQETQYF | few | TRBJ2-5 | NA | TRBV4-3
TGTGCCAGCAGGGGCCCATCGCTCCACCCCCACTTT | CASRGPSLHPHF | NA | TRBJ1-6 | NA | TRBV25-1
TGTGCCAGCAGTTACGGGGGGGGCTATGAGCAGTTCTTC | CASSYGGGYEQFF | NA | TRBJ2-1 | NA | TRBV6-5
TGCGCCAGCAGCCCCGGACAGGGGGCGCGTACGCAGTATTTT | CASSPGQGARTQYF | few | TRBJ2-3 | TRBD1 | TRBV5-1
TGTGCCAGCGGACTAGCGGGGGGGTTTGAGACCCAGTACTTC | CASGLAGGFETQYF | NA | TRBJ2-5 | TRBD2 | TRBV7-2
TGTGCCAGCGTAAGTCTAGGGCGGCAGTACTTC | CASVSLGRQYF | NA | TRBJ2-7 | NA | TRBV2
TGTGCCAGTAGTACTAAGCACATGGATACGCAGTATTTT | CASSTKHMDTQYF | NA | TRBJ2-3 | NA | TRBV19
TGCGCCAGCAGCTTGGATACGGCCTACAATGAGCAGTTCTTC | CASSLDTAYNEQFF | few | TRBJ2-1 | NA | TRBV5-1
TGTGCCAGCAGCTACCAGACCGGGACAGGGGTGCATGGCTACACCTTC | CASSYQTGTGVHGYTF | NA | TRBJ1-2 | TRBD1 | TRBV7-8
TGTGCCAGCTCACCACCGGGACAGGGGGACTACGAGCAGTACTTC | CASSPPGQGDYEQYF | NA | TRBJ2-7 | TRBD1 | TRBV18
TGTGCCAGCAGCACACGGGACAGAAAGCAGTTCTTC | CASSTRDRKQFF | NA | TRBJ2-1 | TRBD1 | TRBV6-5
TGTGCCAGCAGTCGGGCGGGGGGCCACTACAATGAGCAGTTCTTC | CASSRAGGHYNEQFF | few | TRBJ2-1 | TRBD2 | TRBV6-2/TRBV6-3
TGTGCCAGCAGTTACATCCGGGACAGTGGCAATCAGCCCCAGCATTTT | CASSYIRDSGNQPQHF | NA | TRBJ1-5 | TRBD1 | TRBV2
TGTGCCAGCAGCGTCAGGGGGGGGGTTAAGGAGACCCAGTACTTC | CASSVRGGVKETQYF | NA | TRBJ2-5 | NA | TRBV9
TGCAGTGCTACCTCCGGGACTTCTAGCACAGATACGCAGTATTTT | CSATSGTSSTDTQYF | NA | TRBJ2-3 | NA | TRBV20-1
TGTGCCAGCAGTTACTCTCTCCGAAACTCTGGGGCCAACGTCCTGACTTTC | CASSYSLRNSGANVLTF | NA | TRBJ2-6 | NA | TRBV6-2/TRBV6-3
TGTGCCAGCGTTGCTAGCGGCAAAGAGACCCAGTACTTC | CASVASGKETQYF | NA | TRBJ2-5 | TRBD2 | TRBV28
TGTGCCAGCACCCTTTACGAGCTTTCCTCCTACGGGCAGTACTTC | CASTLYELSSYGQYF | NA | TRBJ2-7 | NA | TRBV6-2/TRBV6-3
TGCAGTGCTAGCGACAGATCCCGGGAGCAGTACTTC | CSASDRSREQYF | NA | TRBJ2-7 | NA | TRBV20-1
TGCAGCGTTGAAAGGGCAGGGTGCGAGCAGTACTTC | CSVERAGCEQYF | once | TRBJ2-7 | NA | TRBV29-1
TGTGCCAGCAGTTACTCGAAGGCTAGACCCTACAATGAGCAGTTCTTC | CASSYSKARPYNEQFF | few | TRBJ2-1 | NA | TRBV6-2/TRBV6-3
TGTGCCAGCAGCTTAGCTGGCCCCCGGGACAGAGTCCCCAATGAGCAGTTCTTC | CASSLAGPRDRVPNEQFF | NA | TRBJ2-1 | TRBD1 | TRBV7-9
TGTGCCACCCGGGGGGACGACAGGGCTTTCTTT | CATRGDDRAFF | NA | TRBJ1-1 | NA | TRBV24-1
TGCAGCGTTGAAGAGGCGGGGGTCTGGGGCGAGCAGTTCTTC | CSVEEAGVWGEQFF | NA | TRBJ2-1 | TRBD2 | TRBV29-1
TGTGCCACCTGTGCCGCTAGCACAGATACGCAGTATTTT | CATCAASTDTQYF | few | TRBJ2-3 | NA | TRBV28
TGTGCCAGCAGCGCTCGGACGCCTACTCAAGAGACCCAGTACTTC | CASSARTPTQETQYF | NA | TRBJ2-5 | NA | TRBV7-9
TGTGCCAGCAGCCAAGACAGCGGCCTGAGCACAGATACGCAGTATTTT | CASSQDSGLSTDTQYF | NA | TRBJ2-3 | NA | TRBV4-2
TGTGCCAGCCGAGGGGCGACGGAAAACTCCTACGAGCAGTACTTC | CASRGATENSYEQYF | NA | TRBJ2-7 | NA | TRBV28
TGTGCCAGCAGTTCTACACGGACAGGGGGTGTATCTGGGGCCAACGTCCTGACTTTC | CASSSTRTGGVSGANVLTF | NA | TRBJ2-6 | TRBD1 | TRBV6-2/TRBV6-3
TGTGCCAGCAGGGGACTAGCAGAAGGGGGGAATGAGCAGTTCTTC | CASRGLAEGGNEQFF | few | TRBJ2-1 | TRBD2 | TRBV6-6
TGTGCCAGCAGCTTGAGCACGAATCAGCCCCAGCATTTT | CASSLSTNQPQHF | NA | TRBJ1-5 | NA | TRBV12-3/TRBV12-4
TGTGCCAGCAGCTCCGTACAGGGTGTTAAAGAGACCCAGTACTTC | CASSSVQGVKETQYF | NA | TRBJ2-5 | NA | TRBV7-9
TGTGCCAGCTCACGCAGTGTCAATCAGCCCCAGCATTTT | CASSRSVNQPQHF | NA | TRBJ1-5 | NA | TRBV18
TGTGCCGTAAAAGCGACACATGAGCAGTTCTTC | CAVKATHEQFF | NA | TRBJ2-1 | NA | TRBV10-3
TGTGCCAGCAGTCCCCTCGGGCAGTTCCAAGAGACCCAGTACTTC | CASSPLGQFQETQYF | NA | TRBJ2-5 | NA | TRBV6-5
TGTGCCAGCAGCGAACTAGGGAGGGGGGGCAATGAGCAGTACTTC | CASSELGRGGNEQYF | NA | TRBJ2-7 | NA | TRBV7-2